The 6 T cell receptor beta chains below come from one sample, sequenced in a study of early stage breast cancer tumors. Repertoires were generated with immunoSEQ multiplex PCR, while TCRdb's copy carries only in-frame clones and drops some. The sample has 28,000 or so clones, roughly 81% seen once. Sequencing input: blood. The receptors shown here come from a person aged 35 to 50 with breast cancer.

The chain combines TRBV10-3 with TRBJ1-1, with 8 bases lining up with TRBD1. Germline loops: CDR1 ENHRY, CDR2 SYGVKD. V shed 2 bases, J shed 5 bases, and the junction held 1 base outside the gene matches. The CDR3 length is 13 residues. The CDR3 protein is CAISETGGTEAFF. In DNA, the CDR3 is TGTGCCATCAGTGAGACAGGGGGAACTGAAGCTTTCTTT.

This sequence joins TRBV10-3 and TRBJ2-2, with D possibly being TRBD1 (6 bases). Trimming pared 5 bases from V and 0 bases from J, leaving 19 bases between. The CDR3 is 18 amino acids. CDR1 and CDR2 from the germline V gene are ENHRY and SYGVKD. The CDR3 sequence: CAISPNTGLGPNTGELFF. CDR3 DNA: TGTGCCATCAGTCCCAACACAGGGCTGGGACCGAACACCGGGGAGCTGTTTTTT.

V gene TRBV7-2 combines with J gene TRBJ1-1; TRBD1 matches at 7 bases. After removal of 3 bases from V and 4 bases from J, the junction contained 5 bases not matched to a gene. Germline CDR1 is SGHTA and CDR2 is FQGNSA. This CDR3 region has 14 residues. CDR3 DNA sequence: TGTGCCAGCAGCTTCTCAACAGGGGTCACTGAAGCTTTCTTT. It codes for CASSFSTGVTEAFF.

The table lists this clone with a few counts. The chain couples TRBV6-5 to TRBJ1-1; TRBD1 is a possible D gene (5 bases). This CDR3 has 16 amino acids. Trimming pared 2 bases from V and 0 bases from J, leaving 13 bases between. Germline assignment: CDR1 MNHEY and CDR2 SVGAGI. CDR3 in amino acids: CASSYGGRELNTEAFF. The CDR3, as DNA: TGTGCCAGCAGTTACGGCGGCAGGGAGTTGAACACTGAAGCTTTCTTT.

The chain links TRBV2 to TRBJ2-6; D not resolved. Per germline, CDR1 SNHLY and CDR2 FYNNEI. Trimming took 6 bases from V and 0 from J, leaving 9 bases between them. CDR3 length: 15 residues. The CDR3 DNA is TGTGCCAGCAGCCCGAGCGACTCTGGGGCCAACGTCCTGACTTTC. It codes for CASSPSDSGANVLTF.

The genes are TRBV15 and TRBJ2-7; D remains unclear. This CDR3 spans 14 amino acids. CDR1 and CDR2 from the germline V gene are LNHNV and YYDKDF (reference sequence). V was pared by 0 bases and J by 6 bases, with 12 bases between. The CDR3 DNA reads TGTGCCACCAGCAGAGATCAGGTGTCGGGCGAGCAGTACTTC. Translated: CATSRDQVSGEQYF. Looking up the rest from reference TRBV15 and TRBJ2-7 gives the full variable domain: DAMVIQNPRYQVTQFGKPVTLSCSQTLNHNVMYWYQQKSSQAPKLLFHYYDKDFNNEADTPDNFQSRRPNTSFCFLDIRSPGLGDTAMYLCATSRDQVSGEQYFGPGTRLTVT.